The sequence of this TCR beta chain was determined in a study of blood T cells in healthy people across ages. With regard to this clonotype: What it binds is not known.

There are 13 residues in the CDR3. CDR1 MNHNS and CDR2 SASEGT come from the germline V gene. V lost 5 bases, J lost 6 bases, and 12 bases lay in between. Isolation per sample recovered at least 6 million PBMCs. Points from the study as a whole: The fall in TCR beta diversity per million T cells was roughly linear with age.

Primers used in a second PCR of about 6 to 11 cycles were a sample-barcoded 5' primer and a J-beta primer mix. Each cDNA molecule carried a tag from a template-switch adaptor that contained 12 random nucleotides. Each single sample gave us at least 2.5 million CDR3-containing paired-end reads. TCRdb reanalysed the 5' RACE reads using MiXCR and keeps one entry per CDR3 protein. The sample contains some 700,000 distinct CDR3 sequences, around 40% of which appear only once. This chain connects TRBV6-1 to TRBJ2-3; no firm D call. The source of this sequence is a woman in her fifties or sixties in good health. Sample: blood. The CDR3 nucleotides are TGTGCCAGCAGTCCCCGGACGCAGGATACGCAGTATTTT. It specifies CASSPRTQDTQYF.